The present T cell receptor (beta chain) was sequenced within a study of T-cell memory formation after mild COVID-19. About the research overall: In these data, TCR clusters were largely donor specific. Overall study findings and caveats: The authors did not confirm SARS-CoV-2 specificity of second-wave clones peaking day 37. Contracting CD8+ clones were enriched in EMRA, CD4+ mainly in CM and EM.

This CDR3 is built from 12 residues. V was trimmed by 2 bases and J by 10 bases, leaving 11 bases between them. Germline CDR1 LGHNA, CDR2 YSLEER. In the case of this clonotype: The target antigen is unknown.

With constant-segment primers, 5'RACE yielded cDNA libraries of TCR alpha and TCR beta that carried sample barcodes and UMIs. Via MiXCR, TCRdb re-called the 5' RACE reads, giving one row per CDR3 protein. The table lists about 440,000 distinct CDR3 sequences, around 18% of them singletons. Specimen: PBMCs or a T cell subset sorted from them (not recorded which). The origin of this receptor is an adult woman who had mild COVID-19 (a few samples of this study predate the infection). Cell type and time point are not known. The chain recombines TRBV4-3 with TRBJ1-1, with D possibly TRBD1 on 6 matching bases. The CDR3 reads CASSQTGHGAFF. The CDR3 coding sequence is TGCGCCAGCAGCCAAACAGGGCACGGAGCTTTCTTT.